The 17 T cell receptor beta chains in this list originate from one sample, sequenced in a study of blood T cells in healthy people across ages. Next came a second PCR, run for roughly 6 to 11 cycles, which used a sample-barcoded 5' primer along with a J-beta primer mix. TCRdb reanalysed the 5' RACE reads using MiXCR and keeps one entry per CDR3 protein. The repertoire holds hundreds of thousands of distinct CDR3 sequences, with 22% as singletons. The sample comprised blood. These receptors were taken from a man in his 70s in good health.

J is TRBJ2-1 and V is TRBV18; D call uncertain. V lost 3 bases to trimming and J lost 3 bases, with 9 bases between them. From germline, CDR1 is KGHSH and CDR2 LQKENI. This CDR3 has 14 residues. The CDR3 here is CASSPLENYNEQFF. DNA of the CDR3: TGTGCCAGCTCACCTCTTGAGAACTACAATGAGCAGTTCTTC.

This clonotype was seen more than once but under ten times. The chain is built from TRBV7-8 and TRBJ1-2; 7 bases match TRBD1. The V gene's germline CDR1 is SGHVS and CDR2 FQNEAQ. The CDR3 spans 14 residues. Trimming removed 5 bases from V and 6 bases from J; junction bases left unmatched: 9. This chain's CDR3 is CASSLRQGQDGYTF. The DNA for the CDR3 is TGTGCCAGCAGCCTACGACAGGGTCAGGATGGCTACACCTTC.

Concerning this clonotype: This may stem from a read error, because a much larger clone lies one nucleotide away. The rearrangement joins TRBV12-3 or TRBV12-4 to TRBJ1-3; D is possibly TRBD1 (6 bases). The CDR3 extends over 17 amino acids. DNA for the CDR3: TGTGCCTGCAGTTTGAGGGGGACCGGGAGCTCTGGAAACACCATATATTTT. It yields the protein CACSLRGTGSSGNTIYF.

The sample holds a few counts of this clonotype. The V call is TRBV3-1, the J call TRBJ2-3, with 9 bases that match TRBD1. Germline CDR1 and CDR2: LGHDT and YNNKEL (reference sequence). V dropped 7 bases and J dropped 2; count of bases not matched to a gene: 10. This CDR3 has 16 residues. The CDR3 DNA is TGTGCCAGCAAGTACAACCGGGACAGGGACACAGATACGCAGTATTTT. This translates into CASKYNRDRDTDTQYF.

The table lists this clonotype with a few counts. This chain connects TRBV28 to TRBJ1-4; D unclear. V was shortened by 10 bases and J by 5 bases, with 14 bases between the two germline ends. The CDR3 runs 13 residues. CDR1 MDHEN and CDR2 SYDVKM come from the germline V gene. CDR3 sequence reads: CATTVNGNEKLFF. The CDR3, as DNA: TGTGCCACCACAGTGAATGGGAATGAAAAACTGTTTTTT.

This clonotype was seen at least ten times. This chain connects TRBV10-2 to TRBJ1-1; TRBD1 might be the D (5 bases). Germline CDR1 and CDR2: WSHSY and SAAADI. The CDR3 extends over 14 amino acids. The V end was cut by 7 bases, the J end by 1 base, with 13 bases between. CDR3 in amino acids: CASMGPPGNTEAFF. DNA of the CDR3: TGCGCCAGCATGGGGCCCCCGGGGAACACTGAAGCTTTCTTT.

This clonotype was detected only once. The chain recombines TRBV5-1 with TRBJ2-7; either TRBD1 or TRBD2 may supply D (5 bases each). The V end was cut by 1 base, the J end by 3 bases, with 11 bases between. CDR1 is SGHRS and CDR2 is YFSETQ in the germline V gene. The CDR3 runs 14 residues. The CDR3 DNA reads TGCGCCAGCAGCTTGCCGGGGCCGCACTACGAGCAGTACTTC. Its translation is CASSLPGPHYEQYF.

This clonotype came up many times. The V and J genes are TRBV7-2 and TRBJ1-1; D is undetermined. With 5 bases removed from V and 6 bases from J, the gap between germline ends came to 16 bases. This CDR3 has 14 amino acids. Germline values: CDR1 SGHTA, CDR2 FQGNSA. The CDR3 is CASSTDFFQSEAFF. In DNA form, the CDR3 reads TGTGCCAGCAGCACGGACTTTTTTCAATCTGAAGCTTTCTTT.

This clonotype was picked up a small number of times. The chain recombines TRBV20-1 with TRBJ2-4, with a tentative D call TRBD2 (5 bases). This CDR3 spans 14 amino acids. Looked up from germline, CDR1 is DFQATT and CDR2 is SNEGSKA (reference sequence). Trimming cost V 5 bases and J 3 bases, with 14 bases left between them. CDR3 in amino acids: CSAPPIGIKNIQYF. In DNA form, the CDR3 reads TGCAGTGCTCCCCCGATCGGGATCAAAAACATTCAGTACTTC.

This clonotype was detected a few times. In nucleotides, the CDR3 is TGCAGTGCTAGGAAGGGACTAGGCACAGATACGCAGTATTTT. As protein: CSARKGLGTDTQYF. The chain carries TRBV20-1 and TRBJ2-3, with 8 bases matching TRBD2. CDR1 is DFQATT and CDR2 is SNEGSKA in the germline V gene (reference sequence). Trimming took 3 bases from V and 1 from J; bases not matched to a gene: 3. This CDR3 has 14 amino acids.

V is TRBV5-1 and J is TRBJ2-3; D might be TRBD2 (5 bases). The germline V gene has CDR1 SGHRS and CDR2 YFSETQ. This CDR3 is built from 13 residues. Trimming removed 1 base from V and 5 bases from J, with 8 bases in between. The CDR3 coding sequence is TGCGCCAGCAGCTTGTTCGGGATAGATACGCAGTATTTT. Protein sequence: CASSLFGIDTQYF.

This chain uses TRBV5-1 with TRBJ1-4; tentative D call: TRBD1 (5 bases). CDR1 is SGHRS, CDR2 YFSETQ, per germline. Between the trimmed V and J ends, which lost 5 bases and 7 bases, there was a span of 21 bases. The CDR3 contains 16 residues. CDR3 residues: CASSFEGIAGPEKLFF. The CDR3 DNA is TGCGCCAGCAGTTTTGAGGGGATCGCAGGCCCTGAAAAACTGTTTTTT.

This clonotype was observed a handful of times. The gene calls are TRBV7-2 and TRBJ2-3; D gene uncertain. There are 13 residues in the CDR3. The ends were cut back, 3 bases at V and 9 bases at J, with 13 bases in the middle. The V gene's germline CDR1 is SGHTA and CDR2 FQGNSA. Here the CDR3 reads CASSFGVVGTQYF. The CDR3 region has the DNA TGTGCCAGCAGCTTTGGGGTCGTGGGAACGCAGTATTTT.

The sample holds a few counts of this clonotype. The chain uses TRBV10-2 and TRBJ2-3; 9 positions match TRBD2. The CDR3 runs 14 residues. CDR1 WSHSY and CDR2 SAAADI come from the germline V gene. V lost 8 bases and J lost 0; bases outside the gene matches: 3. CDR3 sequence reads: CASGAGGSTDTQYF. As DNA, the CDR3 is TGCGCCAGCGGGGCGGGAGGGAGCACAGATACGCAGTATTTT.

This rearrangement joins TRBV29-1 to TRBJ2-7, with 7 bases aligning to TRBD1. The CDR3 length is 14 residues. CDR1 is SQVTM and CDR2 is ANQGSEA in the germline V gene. Trimming cost V 6 bases and J 3 bases; bases outside gene matches: 11. As DNA, the CDR3 is TGCAGCGTCCTTCAAAAGGACAGGAGCTACGAGCAGTACTTC. Its protein product is CSVLQKDRSYEQYF.

The chain is built from TRBV4-2 and TRBJ2-1; 11 bases fit TRBD2. Germline CDR1 is LGHNA and CDR2 is YNFKEQ. The J segment lost 1 base and the V segment lost 4 bases, leaving 3 bases of the junction unmatched. The CDR3 runs 16 residues. CDR3 coding DNA: TGTGCCAGCAGCCCTGTAGCGGGGGGGTCCTACAATGAGCAGTTCTTC. This encodes CASSPVAGGSYNEQFF.

The chain combines TRBV20-1 with TRBJ1-2, with 7 bases that match TRBD1. The germline CDR1 and CDR2 sequences are DFQATT and SNEGSKA (reference sequence). There are 13 residues in the CDR3. After removal of 6 bases from V and 6 bases from J, the junction contained 10 bases not matched to a gene. The CDR3 sequence is CSAQKGAQNGYTF. The CDR3 DNA reads as TGCAGTGCCCAGAAGGGGGCGCAAAATGGCTACACCTTC.